This TCR beta chain is from a study of control samples from healthy donors and cancer patients. Assay: immunoSEQ multiplex PCR; the TCRdb copy retains only in-frame clones and omits some. Here the sample spans roughly 52,000 clones, 85% to 95% being singletons. The CDR3 sequence is 13 residues long. The germline V and J ends were trimmed by 4 bases and 7 bases, with 11 bases remaining between them. Germline values: CDR1 SGHTA, CDR2 FQGTGA. The TCR comes from a man aged 25 to 40 in good health. The chain carries TRBV7-3 and TRBJ1-5; tentatively, D is TRBD1 (5 bases). Sequenced material: blood. CDR3 in amino acids: CASSWGSGQPQHF. CDR3 DNA sequence: TGTGCCAGCAGCTGGGGGAGTGGACAGCCCCAGCATTTT.